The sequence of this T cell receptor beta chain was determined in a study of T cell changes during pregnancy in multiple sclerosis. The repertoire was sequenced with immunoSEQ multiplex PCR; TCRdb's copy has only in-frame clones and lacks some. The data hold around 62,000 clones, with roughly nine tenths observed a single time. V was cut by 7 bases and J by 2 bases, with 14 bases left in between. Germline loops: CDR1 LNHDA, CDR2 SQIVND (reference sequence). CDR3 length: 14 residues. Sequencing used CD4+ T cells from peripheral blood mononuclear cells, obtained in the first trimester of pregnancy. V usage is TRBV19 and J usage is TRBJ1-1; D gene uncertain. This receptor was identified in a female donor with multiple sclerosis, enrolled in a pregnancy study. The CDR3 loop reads CASIRTAGNTEAFF. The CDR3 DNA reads TGTGCCAGTATTCGAACTGCGGGAAACACTGAAGCTTTCTTT.